Reported below is one T cell receptor (beta chain). The data were taken from a study of T cell changes during pregnancy in multiple sclerosis. Using immunoSEQ multiplex PCR, the repertoire was profiled, and TCRdb retains in-frame clones only, with some absent. The table lists 90,000 or so clones, approximately 90% of them singletons. CDR1 is GTSNPN, CDR2 SVGIG, per germline (reference sequence). The CDR3 has 13 amino acids. V was pared by 3 bases and J by 7 bases, with 7 bases of the junction left unmatched. The chain carries TRBV30 and TRBJ1-2; 8 bases line up with TRBD1. Source: peripheral blood, taken before pregnancy. This receptor was identified in a female donor with multiple sclerosis, enrolled in a pregnancy study. CDR3 in DNA: TGTGCCTGGAGATCCCTCGGACAGGGTGGCTACACCTTC. Its protein is CAWRSLGQGGYTF.